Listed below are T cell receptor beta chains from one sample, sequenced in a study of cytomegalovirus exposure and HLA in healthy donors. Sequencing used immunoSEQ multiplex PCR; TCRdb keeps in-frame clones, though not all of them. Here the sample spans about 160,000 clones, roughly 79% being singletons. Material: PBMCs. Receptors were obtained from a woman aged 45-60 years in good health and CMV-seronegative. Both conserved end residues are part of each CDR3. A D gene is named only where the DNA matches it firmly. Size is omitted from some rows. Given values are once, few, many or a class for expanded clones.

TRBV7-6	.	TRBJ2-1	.	CASTQNYNEQFF	TGTGCCAGCACACAGAACTACAATGAGCAGTTCTTC
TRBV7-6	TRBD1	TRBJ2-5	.	CASSLAWWGTGQETQYF	TGTGCCAGCAGCTTAGCGTGGTGGGGGACAGGACAAGAGACCCAGTACTTC
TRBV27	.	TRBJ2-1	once	CASSADGRSAYNEQFF	TGTGCCAGTAGTGCTGACGGGCGTAGCGCCTACAATGAGCAGTTCTTC
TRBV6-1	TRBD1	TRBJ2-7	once	CASRQGAMYEQYF	TGTGCCAGCCGACAGGGGGCTATGTACGAGCAGTACTTC
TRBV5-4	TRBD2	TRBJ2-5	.	CASSSTSREQETQYF	TGTGCCAGCAGCTCGACTAGCAGGGAGCAAGAGACCCAGTACTTC
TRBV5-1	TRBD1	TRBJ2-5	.	CASSTGQAETQYF	TGCGCCAGCAGCACGGGACAGGCTGAGACCCAGTACTTC
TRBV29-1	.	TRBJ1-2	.	CSVEGGRYGYTF	TGCAGCGTTGAGGGCGGGCGCTATGGCTACACCTTC
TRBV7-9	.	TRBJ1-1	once	CASSPTRPGDTEAFF	TGTGCCAGCAGCCCTACCCGCCCAGGGGACACTGAAGCTTTCTTT